This TCR beta chain was identified in a study of cytomegalovirus exposure and HLA in healthy donors (dated by TCRdb to about 2017). Context from the whole study: An earlier analysis of about 560 of the donors reported 276 Gb of sequence data and some 110 million unique TCR beta sequences obtained from about 200 million T cells. About 300 gigabases of sequencing data and approximately 92 million unique TCR sequences made up an early release that covered approximately 700 HLA-typed donors. The genetic ancestry cluster associated with self-reported Caucasian donors included about four fifths of the 350 to 500 genotyped donors. The study aimed to test whether cataloging public T cell receptors could reveal signatures of past pathogen exposure. The study profiled the T cell repertoires of 550 to 700 subjects by immunosequencing and related them to cytomegalovirus serostatus. Along with the approximately 650-subject first cohort, a separate validation cohort of 120 different subjects was used. To predict cytomegalovirus infection status, the study combined high-throughput TCR immunosequencing, statistical association of individual TCRs with disease status, and machine learning. To study patterns of TCR occurrence, a later analysis re-analyzed previously published TCR beta repertoires from more than 550 donors and added high-resolution HLA genotyping. In the later analysis, no new phenotypic data were used to find candidate immune exposures; instead, reliance was placed on TCR beta sequences and their occurrence across donors. To decide whether each TCR beta V gene segment behaved as functional or pseudogenic, an earlier analysis of approximately 590 of the donors relied on high-throughput TCR beta sequencing. Donor age, sex, ethnicity and CMV serostatus were compiled alongside the repertoire data. In a later genetic analysis, genome-wide SNP genotypes for about 55% of the roughly 670 donors were used, and that subset was treated as a discovery cohort. Every repertoire in the discovery cohort had been generated on one and the same sequencing platform. Class I and class II HLA loci were covered by the typing at four-digit resolution. Typing coverage varied by locus: roughly 620-630 donors for A, B, C, DRB1 and DQB1; roughly 500 for DQA1; 606 for DPA1; 450 to 480 for DPB1. About five DR-DQ haplotypes were treated as single units for association and clustering because of strong linkage in the cohort. Among about 370 genotyped donors of the cohort, an average of around 250,000 unique TCR beta nucleotide sequences was sequenced per donor, of which roughly 17% were non-productive.

Concerning this clone itself: Its specific antigen is unknown. No much larger clone is present one base from it, and per-base qualities are unavailable.

The investigation overall reported the following: A later genetic analysis associated a missense DCLRE1C variant with V-gene and J-gene trimming of TCR beta chains, and an independent cohort replicated the association. A later analysis associated about 16,000 TCR beta sequences with specific HLA alleles at a false discovery rate of 0.05. Some IMGT-functional V segments, including TRBV6-2 and TRBV6-3, could not be distinguished by the 87-base-pair reads and were therefore excluded. In a later analysis, HLA-associated TCR beta chains showed more clonal expansion and lower generation probabilities than non-associated chains that were equally common. In both the original and validation cohorts, the classifier was reported to diagnose cytomegalovirus status with high specificity and sensitivity. The authors suggested that the approach could potentially be extended to other disease states and immunological phenotypes. Because HLA typing was unavailable for some donors at each locus, only the typed subset was used in association tests. A cluster of highly shared sequence variants was judged likely to be a technical artifact of the sequencing pipeline. In a later analysis, TCR association rates were found to vary across HLA loci, with the most associated TCRs seen for DRB1 alleles and the fewest for HLA-C alleles. This cohort had only TCR beta chains sequenced, and the lack of alpha or paired-chain data limited which features could be detected. According to a later genetic analysis, donors in an Asian-associated ancestry cluster had fewer N-insertions in productive TCRs than the roughly 700-donor mean. Because counts were too low, under 20 rarely observed V segments, including chromosome 9 orphons, were left out of the earlier analysis of roughly 600 of the donors. Linkage disequilibrium might explain the correlated functional status among segregating V segments, but an unknown experimental factor could not be ruled out. In a later analysis, most CMV-associated TCR beta chains were found to appear HLA-restricted, with HLA associations seemingly driven largely by CMV exposure. The study listed around 160 TCR beta chains as associated with cytomegalovirus. In a later analysis, several top co-occurrence clusters were reported to appear linked to parvovirus B19, influenza, CMV and Epstein-Barr virus. A further reported finding was that TCR beta sequences accurately predicted the HLA-A and HLA-B alleles for most subjects in the first cohort. Immune exposure information for the cohort was limited to CMV serostatus. A few of the identified cytomegalovirus-associated TCR beta chains were confirmed in vitro to be specific for cytomegalovirus antigens. Sequencing depth was assumed to be roughly uniform across donors in the presence/absence analyses, though that assumption may not hold. Assigning TCR associations to individual alleles was difficult when HLA alleles, especially DR and DQ, strongly co-occurred. Most TCR sequences were observed very rarely across donors, whereas some public TCRs were present in many individuals. In an earlier analysis of about 540 of the donors, most TCR beta V segments were observed in productive rearrangements about 87% or about 30% of the time, broadly matching IMGT annotations.

From the cysteine up to the phenylalanine, the CDR3 has a length of 16 residues. The entry retains the CDR3 DNA only, 48 bases that are in frame from base 1. For this chain, trimming is 5 bases at the V end and 8 bases at the J end, and the number of junction bases without a gene match is 15. Via the germline V gene, CDR1 is MDHEN and CDR2 SYDVKM. In total, approximately 690 healthy bone marrow donors made up the cohort. All cohort members were sampled while nominally healthy, although unrecorded immune exposures were likely present. The donor tested CMV seronegative, placing the donor among the 350 to 400 seronegative members of the cohort. Each donor provided a peripheral blood sample, and peripheral blood mononuclear cells were used for TCR beta sequencing. Genomic DNA extraction from the blood cell samples was performed with the Qiagen DNeasy Blood Extraction Kit. The library was prepared using the immunoSEQ multiplex PCR assay. A mixture of 60 forward primers for TCR Vbeta segments and 13 reverse primers for TCR Jbeta segments was used in the multiplex PCR. The CDR3 region of rearranged TCR beta genes was amplified from genomic DNA with a multiplex PCR assay. Amplified TCR beta libraries were sequenced as 87-base-pair reads on the Illumina HiSeq System. Per the original workflow: A later analysis counted about 80 million unique TCR beta chains across the 666 repertoires, and some 11 million of these chains were shared by at least two donors. A nearest-neighbor algorithm error-corrected the raw reads and collapsed the reads into unique sequences, merging closely related sequences to remove PCR and sequencing errors. Alignment of CDR3 sequences to IMGT reference sequences was used to assign V, D and J gene segments. For a sequence to be retained, at least a six-nucleotide match to both a V gene segment and a J gene segment was required. A rearrangement counted as productive if the CDR3 had no stop codons and remained in frame with V and J, and every other rearrangement counted as non-productive. CDR3 was defined according to IMGT convention as the region running from the second conserved V-encoded cysteine to the conserved J-encoded phenylalanine. The earlier analysis of about 500 of the donors excluded sequences that lacked an unambiguous match to a single V gene segment. An earlier analysis of 550 to 650 of the donors classified V segments as functional when productive rearrangements were above 56.7% and as segregating when the standard deviation between donors was above 5%. A statistical classification framework was developed to diagnose cytomegalovirus status using the catalog of TCR beta chain sequences. A later analysis assigned V and J genes by comparing TCR nucleotide sequences with IMGT/GENE-DB human TR gene sequences. A later analysis assigned CDR3 sequences and most-parsimonious VDJ recombination scenarios with the TCRdist pipeline. In a later analysis, each TCR beta chain was defined by its CDR3 amino acid sequence together with its V-gene family, and reads without a unique V-gene family were excluded. As a way to deal with suspected cross-contamination and a sequencing artifact, a later analysis dropped approximately 570 nucleotide sequences that were highly shared and had low generation probability. In a later analysis, a clonal expansion index was calculated for each public chain from normalized within-repertoire ranks of inferred template counts. In a later analysis, generation probabilities were computed using a VDJ recombination model fitted to out-of-frame rearrangements, and the results were checked against IGoR. Hypergeometric tests were used in a later analysis to score TCR-TCR, TCR-HLA and TCR-CMV co-occurrence, with a repertoire-size bias correction applied to the TCR pairs. To estimate false discovery rates, a later analysis permuted the HLA or CMV assignments 20 times. In a later analysis, co-occurring TCRs were grouped using DBSCAN, and TCRdist sequence similarity was added for clustering within HLA-allele-positive subsets. Repertoires with fewer than 30,000 or more than 120,000 public chains, plus five repertoires with anomalous nucleotide sharing, were excluded from co-occurrence clustering. The table was pulled from immuneACCESS by TCRdb, which kept in-frame rearrangements only. Such tables lose some clones; where checked, under half of the loss comes from unresolved V genes, and the rest has no known cause. V and J calls and clone size are as listed in that table; D and trimming were resolved from the DNA. A total of around 75,000 clones appear in this sample, more than 75% of them only once. Around 3% of the sample is taken by the ten largest.

The rearrangement combines TRBV28 with TRBJ1-3, with 7 bases in between that match TRBD1. This TCR was recovered from a middle-aged man in good health and CMV-seronegative. The sequenced material came from PBMCs. The DNA sequence reads TGTGCCAGCAGTCGGACTCCAAGGGGGCTTGGCGACACCATATATTTT. Its coded protein is CASSRTPRGLGDTIYF.